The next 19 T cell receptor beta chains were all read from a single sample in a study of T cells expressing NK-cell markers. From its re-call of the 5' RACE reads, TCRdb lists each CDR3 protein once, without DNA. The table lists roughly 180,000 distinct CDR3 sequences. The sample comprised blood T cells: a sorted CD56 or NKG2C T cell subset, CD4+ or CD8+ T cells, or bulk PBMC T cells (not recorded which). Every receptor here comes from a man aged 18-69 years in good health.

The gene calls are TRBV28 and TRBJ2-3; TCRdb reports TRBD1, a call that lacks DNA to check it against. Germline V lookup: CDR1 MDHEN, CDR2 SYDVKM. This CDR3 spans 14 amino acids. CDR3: CASSTDREIDTQYF.

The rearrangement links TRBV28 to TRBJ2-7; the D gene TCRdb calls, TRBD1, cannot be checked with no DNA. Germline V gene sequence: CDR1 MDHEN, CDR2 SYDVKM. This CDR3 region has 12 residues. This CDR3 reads CASKEGANEQYF. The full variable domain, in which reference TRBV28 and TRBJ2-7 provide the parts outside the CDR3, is DVKVTQSSRYLVKRTGEKVFLECVQDMDHENMFWYRQDPGLGLRLIYFSYDVKMKEKGDIPEGYSVSREKKERFSLILESASTNQTSMYLCASKEGANEQYFGPGTRLTVT.

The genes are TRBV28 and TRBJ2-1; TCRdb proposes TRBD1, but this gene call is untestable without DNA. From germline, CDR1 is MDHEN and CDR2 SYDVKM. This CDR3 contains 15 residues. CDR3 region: CASSLSPGAGDEQFF.

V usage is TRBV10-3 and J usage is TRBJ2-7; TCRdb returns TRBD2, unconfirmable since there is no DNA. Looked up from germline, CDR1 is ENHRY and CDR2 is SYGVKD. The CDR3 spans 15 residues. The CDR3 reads CAISDLAGGINEQYF.

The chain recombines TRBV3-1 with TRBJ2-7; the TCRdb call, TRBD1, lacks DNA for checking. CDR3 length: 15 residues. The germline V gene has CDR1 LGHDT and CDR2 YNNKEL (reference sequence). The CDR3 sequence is CASSKPGQGYYEQYF.

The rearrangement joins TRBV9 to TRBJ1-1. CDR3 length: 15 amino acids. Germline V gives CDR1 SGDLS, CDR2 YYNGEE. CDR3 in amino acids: CASSRDLGLNTEAFF.

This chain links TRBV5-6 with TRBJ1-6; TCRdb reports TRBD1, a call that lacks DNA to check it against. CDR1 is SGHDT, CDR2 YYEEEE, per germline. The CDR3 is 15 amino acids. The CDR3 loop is CASSKGPNYNSPLHF.

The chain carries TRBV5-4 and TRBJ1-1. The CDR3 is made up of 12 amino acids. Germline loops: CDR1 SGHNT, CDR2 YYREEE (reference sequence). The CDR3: CASSFAGTEAFF. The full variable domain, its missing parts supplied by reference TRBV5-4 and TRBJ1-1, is ETGVTQSPTHLIKTRGQQVTLRCSSQSGHNTVSWYQQALGQGPQFIFQYYREEENGRGNFPPRFSGLQFPNYSSELNVNALELDDSALYLCASSFAGTEAFFGQGTRLTVV.

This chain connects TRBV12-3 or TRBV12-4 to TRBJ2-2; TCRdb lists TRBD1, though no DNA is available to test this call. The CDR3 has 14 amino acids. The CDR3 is CASLTVWNTGELFF.

The CDR3 reads CATSGHSNQPQHF. This chain links TRBV15 with TRBJ1-5. Germline V gene lookup returns CDR1 LNHNV and CDR2 YYDKDF (reference sequence). The CDR3 covers 13 residues.

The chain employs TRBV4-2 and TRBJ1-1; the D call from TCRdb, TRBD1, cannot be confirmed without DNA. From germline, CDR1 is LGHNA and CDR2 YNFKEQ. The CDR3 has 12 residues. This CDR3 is CASSQGGTGPFF.

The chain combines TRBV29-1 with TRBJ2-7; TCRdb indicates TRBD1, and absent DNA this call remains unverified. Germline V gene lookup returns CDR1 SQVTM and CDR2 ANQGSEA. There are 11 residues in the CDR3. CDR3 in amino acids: CSVETGSEQYF.

The chain's CDR3 is CASTGTANEQFF. The chain is built from TRBV5-1 and TRBJ2-1; the TCRdb call, TRBD1, lacks DNA for checking. Germline CDR1 reads SGHRS; CDR2 reads YFSETQ. This CDR3 contains 12 residues.

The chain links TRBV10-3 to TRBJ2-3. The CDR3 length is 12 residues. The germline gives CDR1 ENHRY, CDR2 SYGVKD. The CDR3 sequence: CAISSNTDTQYF.

The CDR3 reads CATSRGVGPNEQFF. This chain connects TRBV15 to TRBJ2-1. Germline lookup yields CDR1 LNHNV and CDR2 YYDKDF (reference sequence). The CDR3 is 14 amino acids. Full variable domain (missing parts from reference TRBV15 and TRBJ2-1): DAMVIQNPRYQVTQFGKPVTLSCSQTLNHNVMYWYQQKSSQAPKLLFHYYDKDFNNEADTPDNFQSRRPNTSFCFLDIRSPGLGDTAMYLCATSRGVGPNEQFFGPGTRLTVL.

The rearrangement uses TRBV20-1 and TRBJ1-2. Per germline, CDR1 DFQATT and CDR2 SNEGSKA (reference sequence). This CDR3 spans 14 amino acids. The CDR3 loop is CSASPTRWRDGYTF.

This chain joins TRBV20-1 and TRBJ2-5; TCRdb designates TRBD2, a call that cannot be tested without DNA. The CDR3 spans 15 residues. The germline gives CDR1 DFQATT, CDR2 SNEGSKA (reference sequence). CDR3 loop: CSARVIGGPIGAQYF.

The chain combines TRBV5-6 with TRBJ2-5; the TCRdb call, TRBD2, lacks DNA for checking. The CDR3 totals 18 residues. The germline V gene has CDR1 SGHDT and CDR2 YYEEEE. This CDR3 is CASSLLAGGQLGMETQYF.

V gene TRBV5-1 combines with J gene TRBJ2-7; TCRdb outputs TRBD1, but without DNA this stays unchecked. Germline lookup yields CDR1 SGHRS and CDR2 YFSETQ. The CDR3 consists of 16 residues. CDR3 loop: CASSGTQGAGTYEQYF.